One T cell receptor (beta chain) is described in this entry. What it recognizes is unknown. 60 Vbeta and 13 Jbeta primers were used in PCR. Profiling relied on immunoSEQ multiplex PCR, and the TCRdb table lists in-frame clones only, not all of them. The sample records over 150,000 clones, roughly 80% being singletons. The entry originates in a study of cytomegalovirus exposure and HLA in healthy donors. As for the study in general: Earlier, 90 million to 140 million unique TCR beta sequences were recovered from approximately 200 million T cells by an analysis.

Study results and caveats: In vitro confirmation showed three CMV-associated chains to be CMV antigen specific.

The specimen was PBMCs. The TCR sequence derives from a man aged 25-45 years in good health and CMV-seronegative.

The CDR3: CASSPQGGPYEQYF. The CDR3, as DNA: TGTGCCAGCAGCCCACAGGGGGGCCCCTACGAGCAGTACTTC. The chain employs TRBV5-4 and TRBJ2-7, with 8 bases aligning to TRBD1. J lost 2 bases, V lost 4 bases, and 5 bases had no gene match. Germline V gives CDR1 SGHNT, CDR2 YYREEE (reference sequence). The CDR3 sequence is 14 residues long.